What follows describes a single T cell receptor beta chain. Naive CD8 libraries were made from around 18,000 to 910,000 sorted cells, and they used 10%, 30% or 50% RNA. The data are from a study of molecular identifiers for immune sequencing clone quantification. TCRdb independently ran MiXCR on the PCR reads; one entry per CDR3 protein. The table lists tens of thousands of distinct CDR3 sequences, less than 20% of them singletons. The CDR3 has 13 amino acids. The germline gives CDR1 MNHEY, CDR2 SMNVEV (reference sequence). V gave up 6 bases and J gave up 5 bases, with 14 bases separating them. What was sequenced was naive CD8+ T cells from blood, with Jurkat cell RNA spiked in. Indicated subset: FACS-sorted CD8+CD4-CCR7+CD45RA+ naive T cells. The sequence was collected from a human donor in good health. Some libraries in this study had Jurkat cell RNA spiked in. The J gene is TRBJ2-7, the V gene TRBV27; the D is unclear. CDR3 coding DNA: TGTGCCAGCAGCTTGTCGAGCGTCCACGAGCAGTACTTC. Translating gives CASSLSSVHEQYF.